The present T cell receptor (beta chain) was sequenced within a study of cytomegalovirus exposure and HLA in healthy donors. Primers included in the PCR were 60 Vbeta and 13 Jbeta primers. Produced via immunoSEQ multiplex PCR; TCRdb's table is partial and in-frame only. Here the sample spans around 210,000 clones, 75% to 85% being singletons. This clone showed up just a few times. CDR3 length: 12 residues. Germline V gives CDR1 LNHDA, CDR2 SQIVND (reference sequence). V gave up 3 bases and J gave up 5 bases, with 8 bases separating them. This chain connects TRBV19 to TRBJ2-7; the D gene is possibly TRBD2 (5 bases). Sequenced input: PBMCs. This clonotype was sampled from a woman aged 35 to 49 in good health and CMV-seronegative. This CDR3 is CASSMRGHEQYF. CDR3 nucleotide sequence: TGTGCCAGTAGTATGAGAGGGCACGAGCAGTACTTC.